The clone carrying this T cell receptor (beta chain) appeared a few times. Its antigen is unknown. This specimen belongs to a study of cytomegalovirus exposure and HLA in healthy donors. Findings and limits, study-wide: With high specificity and sensitivity, the classifier reportedly diagnosed cytomegalovirus status. Indistinguishable V segments, including TRBV6-2 and TRBV6-3, were excluded.

Healthy donors of bone marrow made up the group. The CDR3 covers 16 residues. Trimming pared 0 bases from V and 3 bases from J, leaving 13 bases between. The PCR ran on 60 Vbeta and 13 Jbeta primers. Some clones are missing from TCRdb's copy, which holds only in-frame ones; the method was immunoSEQ multiplex PCR. This sample has 180,000 or so clones, with about 82% found just once. Sequencing was carried out using PBMCs. This clonotype was sampled from a young woman in good health and CMV-seronegative. The chain employs TRBV5-3 and TRBJ2-4, with a weak D call TRBD2 (7 bases). TRBV5-3 is an ORF, with its function uncertain. CDR3 in amino acids: CARSLVVRGGKNIQYF. As DNA, the CDR3 is TGTGCCAGAAGCTTGGTGGTTAGGGGGGGCAAAAACATTCAGTACTTC.